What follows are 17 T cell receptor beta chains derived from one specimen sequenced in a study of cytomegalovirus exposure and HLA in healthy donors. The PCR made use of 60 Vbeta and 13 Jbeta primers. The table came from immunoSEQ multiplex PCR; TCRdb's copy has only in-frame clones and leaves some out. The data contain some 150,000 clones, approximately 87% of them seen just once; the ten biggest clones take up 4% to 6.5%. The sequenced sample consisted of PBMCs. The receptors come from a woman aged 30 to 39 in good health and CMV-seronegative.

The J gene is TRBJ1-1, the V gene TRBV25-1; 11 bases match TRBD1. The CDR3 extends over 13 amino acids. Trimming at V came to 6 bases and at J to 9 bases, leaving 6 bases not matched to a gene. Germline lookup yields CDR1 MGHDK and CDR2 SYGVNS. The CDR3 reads CASSRDRGAQAFF. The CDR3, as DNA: TGTGCCAGCAGCCGGGACAGGGGGGCTCAAGCTTTCTTT.

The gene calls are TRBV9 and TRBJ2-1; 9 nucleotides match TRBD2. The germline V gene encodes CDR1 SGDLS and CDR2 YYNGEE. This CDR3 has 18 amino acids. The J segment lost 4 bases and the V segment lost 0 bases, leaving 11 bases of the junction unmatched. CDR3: CASSVDAAGGREYNEQFF. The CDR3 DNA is TGTGCCAGCAGCGTAGACGCGGCGGGGGGGCGCGAATACAATGAGCAGTTCTTC.

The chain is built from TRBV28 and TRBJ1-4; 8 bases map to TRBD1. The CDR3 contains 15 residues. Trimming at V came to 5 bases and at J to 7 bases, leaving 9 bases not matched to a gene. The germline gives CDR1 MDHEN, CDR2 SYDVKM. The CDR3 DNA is TGTGCCAGCAGTGATACCGGGACAGGCGGTGAAAAACTGTTTTTT. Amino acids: CASSDTGTGGEKLFF.

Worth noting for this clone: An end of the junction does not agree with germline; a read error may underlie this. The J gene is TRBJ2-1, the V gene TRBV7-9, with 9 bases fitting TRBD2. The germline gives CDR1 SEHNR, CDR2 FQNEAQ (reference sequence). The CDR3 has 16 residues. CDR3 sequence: CSSSSIAGAPYNEQFF. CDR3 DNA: TGTTCCAGCAGCTCAATAGCGGGGGCCCCCTACAATGAGCAGTTCTTC. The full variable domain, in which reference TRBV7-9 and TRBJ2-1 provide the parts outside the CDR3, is DTGVSQNPRHKITKRGQNVTFRCDPISEHNRLYWYRQTLGQGPEFLTYFQNEAQLEKSRLLSDRFSAERPKGSFSTLEIQRTEQGDSAMYLCSSSSIAGAPYNEQFFGPGTRLTVL.

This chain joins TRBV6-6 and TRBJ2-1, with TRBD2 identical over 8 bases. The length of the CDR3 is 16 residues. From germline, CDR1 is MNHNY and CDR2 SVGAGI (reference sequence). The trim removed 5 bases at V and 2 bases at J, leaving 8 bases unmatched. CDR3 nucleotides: TGTGCCAGCAGTCACGGGAGGGCCCCCCCCTACAATGAGCAGTTCTTC. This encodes CASSHGRAPPYNEQFF.

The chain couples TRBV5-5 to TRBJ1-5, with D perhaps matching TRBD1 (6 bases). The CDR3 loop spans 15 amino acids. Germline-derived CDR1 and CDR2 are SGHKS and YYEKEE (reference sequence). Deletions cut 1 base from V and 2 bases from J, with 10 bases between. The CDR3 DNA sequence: TGTGCCAGCAGCTTGTTACAGGGAGGCAATCAGCCCCAGCATTTT. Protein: CASSLLQGGNQPQHF.

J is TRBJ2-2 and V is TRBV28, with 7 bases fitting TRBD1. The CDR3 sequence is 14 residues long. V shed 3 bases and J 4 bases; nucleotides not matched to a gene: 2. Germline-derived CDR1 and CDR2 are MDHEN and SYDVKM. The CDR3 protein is CASSFNRGTGELFF. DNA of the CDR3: TGTGCCAGCAGTTTTAACAGGGGCACCGGGGAGCTGTTTTTT.

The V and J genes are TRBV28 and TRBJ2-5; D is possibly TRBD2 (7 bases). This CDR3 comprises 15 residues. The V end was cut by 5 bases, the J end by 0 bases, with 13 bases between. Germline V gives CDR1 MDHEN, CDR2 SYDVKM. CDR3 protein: CASSRGGAHQETQYF. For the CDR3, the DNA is TGTGCCAGCAGTCGTGGGGGGGCGCACCAAGAGACCCAGTACTTC.

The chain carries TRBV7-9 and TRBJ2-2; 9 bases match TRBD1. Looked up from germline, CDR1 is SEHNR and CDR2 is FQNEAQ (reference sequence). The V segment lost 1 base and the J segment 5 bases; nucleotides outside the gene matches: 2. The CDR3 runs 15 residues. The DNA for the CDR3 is TGTGCCAGCAGCTTAGTACAGGGGGCGACCGGGGAGCTGTTTTTT. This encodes CASSLVQGATGELFF.

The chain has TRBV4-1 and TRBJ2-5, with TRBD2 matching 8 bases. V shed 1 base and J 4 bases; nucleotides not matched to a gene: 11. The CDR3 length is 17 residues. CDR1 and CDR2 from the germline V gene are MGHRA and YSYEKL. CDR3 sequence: CASSQVVLRGALETQYF. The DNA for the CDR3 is TGCGCCAGCAGCCAAGTAGTTCTGCGGGGGGCCCTAGAGACCCAGTACTTC.

The CDR3 coding sequence is TGTGCCAGCAGCTTAGGCCGCGGGGGCTTCTCCTACGAGCAGTACTTC. Protein product: CASSLGRGGFSYEQYF. This chain connects TRBV7-9 to TRBJ2-7; D perhaps matches TRBD2 (7 bases). This CDR3 has 16 amino acids. Germline assignment: CDR1 SEHNR and CDR2 FQNEAQ (reference sequence). The V gene lost 1 base and the J gene lost 0 bases, with 13 bases spanning the gap.

CDR3 in amino acids: CASSLVTYEQYF. The CDR3 DNA is TGTGCCAGCAGCTTAGTAACCTACGAGCAGTACTTC. This chain joins TRBV11-2 and TRBJ2-7; the D is unclear. This CDR3 spans 12 amino acids. Germline V gives CDR1 SGHAT, CDR2 FQNNGV. Trimming pared 1 base from V and 2 bases from J, leaving 3 bases between.

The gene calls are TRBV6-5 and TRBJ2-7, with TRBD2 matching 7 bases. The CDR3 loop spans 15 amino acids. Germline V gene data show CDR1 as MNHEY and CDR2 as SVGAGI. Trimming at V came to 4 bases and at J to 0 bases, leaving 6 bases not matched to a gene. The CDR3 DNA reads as TGTGCCAGCAGTTCACTCGGGGGGAGCTCCTACGAGCAGTACTTC. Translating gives CASSSLGGSSYEQYF.

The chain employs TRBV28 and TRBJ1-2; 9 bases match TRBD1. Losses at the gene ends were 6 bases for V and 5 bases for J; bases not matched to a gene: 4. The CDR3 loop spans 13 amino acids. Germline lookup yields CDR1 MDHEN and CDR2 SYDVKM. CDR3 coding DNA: TGTGCCAGCAGGGGTGGGACAGGGTATGGCTACACCTTC. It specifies CASRGGTGYGYTF.

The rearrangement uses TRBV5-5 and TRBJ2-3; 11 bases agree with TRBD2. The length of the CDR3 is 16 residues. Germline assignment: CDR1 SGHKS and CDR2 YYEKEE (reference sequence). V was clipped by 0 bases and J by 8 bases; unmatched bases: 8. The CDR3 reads CASSLGLAGNLGTQYF. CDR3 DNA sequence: TGTGCCAGCAGCTTGGGACTAGCGGGGAACCTCGGTACGCAGTATTTT. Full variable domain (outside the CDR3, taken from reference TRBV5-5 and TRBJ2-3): DAGVTQSPTHLIKTRGQQVTLRCSPISGHKSVSWYQQVLGQGPQFIFQYYEKEERGRGNFPDRFSARQFPNYSSELNVNALLLGDSALYLCASSLGLAGNLGTQYFGPGTRLTVL.

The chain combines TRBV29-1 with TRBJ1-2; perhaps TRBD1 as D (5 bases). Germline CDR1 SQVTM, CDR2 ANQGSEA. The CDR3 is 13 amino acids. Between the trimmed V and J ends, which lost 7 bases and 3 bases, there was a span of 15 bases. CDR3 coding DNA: TGCAGCGCCCTCCTCCCAGGGCACTATGGCTACACCTTC. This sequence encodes CSALLPGHYGYTF.

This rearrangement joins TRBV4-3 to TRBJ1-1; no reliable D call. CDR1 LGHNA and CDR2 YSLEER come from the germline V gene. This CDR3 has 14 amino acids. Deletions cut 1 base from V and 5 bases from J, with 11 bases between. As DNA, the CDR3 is TGCGCCAGCAGCCAAGTCGGTGCCGGGACTGAAGCTTTCTTT. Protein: CASSQVGAGTEAFF.